This T cell receptor (beta chain) is from a study of OX40 agonist ivuxolimab in advanced cancers. V shed 1 base and J shed 4 bases, with 10 bases lying between them. Per the germline V gene, CDR1 is MDHEN and CDR2 is SYDVKM. The CDR3 covers 14 residues. TCRdb's copy holds only in-frame clones and misses some; the assay was immunoSEQ multiplex PCR. The sample lists about 70,000 clones, around 85% occurring once. The chain couples TRBV28 to TRBJ1-2; D is unclear. The source of this sequence is an adult with an advanced solid tumor such as melanoma, head and neck, liver or kidney cancer. The sample was CD4+ or CD8+ T cells sorted from blood, taken in a trial of the OX40 agonist ivuxolimab. The CDR3 DNA reads TGTGCCAGCAGTTTATCCGGGAGGATCTATGGCTACACCTTC. Its protein product is CASSLSGRIYGYTF.